The source of this T cell receptor beta chain is a study of blood T cell repertoires in COVID-19. As for the study in general: Donors in the United States, Italy and Spain gave samples during acute or convalescent COVID-19. PBMCs, B-cell-depleted T cells, or T cells were the source of the cDNA or gDNA that made up the material.

The CDR3 length is 14 residues. Trimming shortened V by 2 bases and J by 1 base, and 8 bases separated the two germline ends. Germline assignment: CDR1 MNHNS and CDR2 SASEGT. Original analysis: By means of reference gene primer amplification, nucleated cell counts were estimated. Libraries were prepared by immunoSEQ multiplex PCR; TCRdb keeps only in-frame clonotypes and omits some of them. That table gives V, J and clone size, and the DNA gave D and trimming. The top ten clones hold around 3% of a sample with a few hundred thousand clones, around nine tenths of them seen once. The rearrangement uses TRBV6-1 and TRBJ1-1; no definite D call. The source of this sequence is a human donor in a cohort sampled during active COVID-19. Source material: peripheral blood. The chain's CDR3 is CASSEMGWNTEAFF. The DNA of the CDR3 is TGTGCCAGCAGTGAAATGGGCTGGAACACTGAAGCTTTCTTT.